The 30 T cell receptor beta chains in this list originate from one sample, sequenced in a study of CD8 T cells in ankylosing spondylitis. TCRdb independently ran MiXCR on the 5' RACE reads; one entry per CDR3 protein. The sample has 200,000 to 250,000 distinct CDR3 sequences, about 30% seen once. Sequenced material: blood, either unsorted or a sorted T cell fraction (not recorded which). The receptors here all came from a male donor with ankylosing spondylitis or in good health (not recorded which).

This clonotype was seen a handful of times. This chain uses TRBV20-1 with TRBJ2-3; 7 bases are shared with TRBD2. The CDR3 is 13 residues long. Germline CDR1 reads DFQATT; CDR2 reads SNEGSKA (reference sequence). The CDR3 nucleotides read TGCACCATGGGGGGGGAGGGCGCAGATACGCAGTATTTT. Its protein is CTMGGEGADTQYF.

The CDR3, as DNA: TGCAGTGCTAGGTCCCAGGGGAAAACCCTAGGTGGCTACACCTTC. Its protein is CSARSQGKTLGGYTF. V and J are TRBV20-1 and TRBJ1-2, with a weak D call TRBD1 (6 bases). V dropped 3 bases and J dropped 7 bases, with 21 bases sitting between them. The germline V gene has CDR1 DFQATT and CDR2 SNEGSKA (reference sequence). The CDR3 covers 15 residues.

The chain has TRBV20-1 and TRBJ2-3; D is ambiguous. V was trimmed by 6 bases and J by 0 bases, leaving 10 bases between them. Germline V CDR1 and CDR2: DFQATT, SNEGSKA (reference sequence). This CDR3 has 13 residues. CDR3 coding DNA: TGCAGTGCCACCCAGTCTAGCACAGATACGCAGTATTTT. It specifies CSATQSSTDTQYF.

This rearrangement joins TRBV15 to TRBJ2-5; D not resolved. V was cut by 0 bases and J by 4 bases, with 18 bases left in between. The CDR3 covers 17 residues. In germline, CDR1 is LNHNV, CDR2 YYDKDF (reference sequence). The DNA for the CDR3 is TGTGCCACCAGCAGAGAGGCGAGGCCACAAGGGCGAGAGACCCAGTACTTC. Translation gives CATSREARPQGRETQYF.

CDR3 in amino acids: CSATELGEDTEAFF. CDR3 nucleotides: TGCAGTGCTACAGAGCTTGGGGAAGACACTGAAGCTTTCTTT. V and J are TRBV20-1 and TRBJ1-1; no clear D gene. The CDR3 is 14 amino acids. V lost 4 bases to trimming and J lost 3 bases, with 15 bases between them. Germline assignment: CDR1 DFQATT and CDR2 SNEGSKA (reference sequence).

The V and J genes are TRBV7-2 and TRBJ2-7, with D perhaps being TRBD1 or TRBD2 (6 bases each). CDR3 size: 15 residues. Germline lookup yields CDR1 SGHTA and CDR2 FQGNSA. The ends were cut back, 5 bases at V and 0 bases at J, with 14 bases in the middle. This CDR3 is CASSGGRGHSYEQYF. The CDR3 bases are TGTGCCAGCAGCGGAGGACGGGGGCACTCCTACGAGCAGTACTTC.

The gene calls are TRBV12-3 or TRBV12-4 and TRBJ2-7; D is ambiguous. V shed 2 bases and J shed 0 bases, with 11 bases lying between them. CDR3 size: 15 residues. The CDR3, as DNA: TGTGCCAGCAGTTTAAGCTACGTTAACTCCTACGAGCAGTACTTC. It codes for CASSLSYVNSYEQYF.

This clonotype came up a few times. The DNA for the CDR3 is TGCGCCAGCAGCTTGGTCCAGGGACACCAAGAGACCCAGTACTTC. Protein sequence: CASSLVQGHQETQYF. The chain combines TRBV5-1 with TRBJ2-5; either TRBD1 or TRBD2 may supply D (5 bases each). CDR1 SGHRS and CDR2 YFSETQ come from the germline V gene. V shed 0 bases and J shed 0 bases, with 9 bases lying between them. The CDR3 length is 15 residues.

This clonotype was seen only once. A read error may produce the germline difference seen at one junction end. CDR3 DNA sequence: TGTGCCAGCAGTCCCGGGACAGTAAACATTCAGTGCTTC. Translated, it gives CASSPGTVNIQCF. The chain links TRBV12-3 or TRBV12-4 to TRBJ2-4, with 7 bases that match TRBD1. The CDR3 spans 13 residues.

This chain joins TRBV10-3 and TRBJ2-2; 8 nucleotides align to TRBD1. V lost 4 bases, J lost 5 bases, and 12 bases stayed unmatched. The germline gives CDR1 ENHRY, CDR2 SYGVKD. CDR3 length equals 17 residues. Here the CDR3 DNA reads TGTGCCATCAGTGGACAGGGGCTGGTTTTAAGTACCGGGGAGCTGTTTTTT. It is translated as CAISGQGLVLSTGELFF.

The chain's CDR3 is CASSLSPAGGYEQYF. CDR3 DNA: TGTGCCAGCAGCTTGTCCCCGGCAGGGGGGTACGAGCAGTACTTC. The chain recombines TRBV5-5 with TRBJ2-7; D is possibly TRBD1 (7 bases). V lost 1 base and J lost 4, with 15 bases in between. CDR1 is SGHKS and CDR2 is YYEKEE in the germline V gene (reference sequence). The length of the CDR3 is 15 residues.

This chain connects TRBV20-1 to TRBJ1-5, with D hard to call. The CDR3 length is 14 residues. Trimming left V 3 bases short and J 5 bases short, with 14 bases between. The germline V gene encodes CDR1 DFQATT and CDR2 SNEGSKA (reference sequence). The CDR3 DNA reads TGCAGTGCTAGTGATGGACCCAGCGATCAGCCCCAGCATTTT. The encoded protein is CSASDGPSDQPQHF.

This clonotype turned up a few times. V usage is TRBV6-1 and J usage is TRBJ2-7; 8 bases align to TRBD1. CDR3 length equals 14 residues. CDR1 and CDR2 (germline): MNHNS, SASEGT. Trimming at V came to 7 bases and at J to 3 bases, leaving 8 bases not matched to a gene. CDR3 amino acids: CASTFGQGVYEQYF. The CDR3 DNA reads TGTGCCAGCACCTTCGGACAGGGCGTCTACGAGCAGTACTTC.

The chain combines TRBV4-1 with TRBJ1-1, with 8 bases fitting TRBD1. The CDR3 contains 14 residues. The germline V gene has CDR1 MGHRA and CDR2 YSYEKL. The V and J ends lost 5 bases and 5 bases, in that order; junction bases with no gene match: 7. This CDR3 is CASSFDRGETEAFF. The DNA of the CDR3 is TGCGCCAGCAGCTTTGACAGGGGAGAAACTGAAGCTTTCTTT.

The V and J genes are TRBV7-2 and TRBJ2-1; 8 bases line up with TRBD2. The V gene's germline CDR1 is SGHTA and CDR2 FQGNSA. This CDR3 has 14 residues. V gave up 4 bases and J gave up 15 bases; unmatched junction bases: 14. The CDR3 loop reads CASSSLGLGQSLFF. The CDR3 region has the DNA TGTGCCAGCAGCTCTCTGGGACTAGGTCAAAGTCTGTTCTTC. The complete variable domain, with remaining parts taken from reference TRBV7-2 and TRBJ2-1, reads GAGVSQSPSNKVTEKGKDVELRCDPISGHTALYWYRQSLGQGLEFLIYFQGNSAPDKSGLPSDRFSAERTGGSVSTLTIQRTQQEDSAVYLCASSSLGLGQSLFFGPGTRLTVL.

This sequence joins TRBV20-1 and TRBJ1-4, with TRBD1 matching over 8 bases. The CDR3 runs to 14 residues. The germline V gene encodes CDR1 DFQATT and CDR2 SNEGSKA (reference sequence). The J segment lost 5 bases and the V segment lost 2 bases, leaving 4 bases of the junction unmatched. CDR3 nucleotide sequence: TGCAGTGCTAGAATACAGGGGGGGAATGAAAAACTGTTTTTT. Residues: CSARIQGGNEKLFF.

This clonotype was observed a handful of times. The J gene is TRBJ2-3, the V gene TRBV4-2; D is possibly TRBD1 (6 bases). Deletions cut 0 bases from V and 6 bases from J, with 22 bases between. The CDR3 is 18 residues long. In germline, CDR1 is LGHNA, CDR2 YNFKEQ. The CDR3 sequence: CASSQDELARGWADTQYF. The CDR3 nucleotides are TGTGCCAGCAGCCAAGACGAGCTAGCAAGGGGGTGGGCCGATACGCAGTATTTT.

This clonotype was recorded a few times. The chain combines TRBV10-3 with TRBJ2-5, with TRBD1 matching 8 bases. CDR3 size: 14 residues. The trim removed 8 bases at V and 5 bases at J, leaving 10 bases unmatched. In germline, CDR1 is ENHRY, CDR2 SYGVKD. The CDR3 DNA is TGTGCCATCGATGGACAGGGTAGGAGGGAGACCCAGTACTTC. It is translated as CAIDGQGRRETQYF.

The chain combines TRBV7-9 with TRBJ1-5, with 7 positions matching TRBD1. Germline V lookup: CDR1 SEHNR, CDR2 FQNEAQ (reference sequence). The CDR3 loop spans 14 amino acids. V shed 5 bases, J shed 3 bases, and the junction held 4 bases outside the gene matches. The CDR3, as DNA: TGTGCCAGCAGCCAGGGACAGTTCAATCAGCCCCAGCATTTT. Encoded protein: CASSQGQFNQPQHF.

This clonotype was counted between two and nine times. V usage is TRBV6-5 and J usage is TRBJ1-2; no firm D call. The germline V and J ends were trimmed by 10 bases and 0 bases, with 9 bases remaining between them. The CDR3 runs 12 residues. CDR1 is MNHEY and CDR2 is SVGAGI in the germline V gene. DNA for the CDR3: TGTGCCACCCAGAGGGCTAACTATGGCTACACCTTC. This translates into CATQRANYGYTF.

This rearrangement joins TRBV12-3 or TRBV12-4 to TRBJ1-1; D is possibly TRBD1 (6 bases). This CDR3 has 14 amino acids. Trimming removed 6 bases from V and 7 bases from J, with 18 bases in between. In DNA form, the CDR3 reads TGTGCCAGCAGGGGAAGCAGGGGAGGAGGTGAAGCTTTCTTT. This codes for CASRGSRGGGEAFF.

This rearrangement joins TRBV12-3 or TRBV12-4 to TRBJ1-1; D remains unclear. Trimming took 6 bases from V and 3 from J, leaving 11 bases between them. The CDR3 contains 13 residues. This CDR3 reads CASSLGRHTEAFF. CDR3 nucleotide sequence: TGTGCCAGCAGCCTAGGGCGGCACACTGAAGCTTTCTTT.

The rearrangement joins TRBV18 to TRBJ2-1, with 7 bases lining up with TRBD1. This CDR3 comprises 12 residues. Germline V CDR1 and CDR2: KGHSH, LQKENI. With V trimmed by 5 bases and J by 12 bases, 7 bases remained unmatched. CDR3 DNA: TGTGCCAGCTCAACGACAGGGTTCGTGCAGTTCTTC. Translating it yields CASSTTGFVQFF.

This clonotype was seen more than once but under ten times. The chain recombines TRBV12-3 or TRBV12-4 with TRBJ1-5, with 8 bases matching TRBD1. V lost 4 bases to trimming and J lost 5 bases; unmatched junction nucleotides: 4. The CDR3 loop spans 14 amino acids. The CDR3 sequence is CASSYGQGHQPQHF. DNA of the CDR3: TGTGCCAGCAGTTACGGACAGGGCCATCAGCCCCAGCATTTT.

This clonotype was seen a single time. The chain links TRBV28 to TRBJ2-7; a weak D match, TRBD2 (5 bases). From germline, CDR1 is MDHEN and CDR2 SYDVKM. The germline V and J ends were trimmed by 5 bases and 9 bases, with 14 bases remaining between them. This CDR3 is 12 amino acids long. The CDR3 nucleotides read TGTGCCAGCAGTGCTCCTAGAGGAGGGCAGTACTTC. It is translated as CASSAPRGGQYF. The full variable domain, with the rest looked up from reference TRBV28 and TRBJ2-7, is DVKVTQSSRYLVKRTGEKVFLECVQDMDHENMFWYRQDPGLGLRLIYFSYDVKMKEKGDIPEGYSVSREKKERFSLILESASTNQTSMYLCASSAPRGGQYFGPGTRLTVT.

This chain connects TRBV5-4 to TRBJ1-4; D is perhaps TRBD1 (6 bases). V was clipped by 3 bases and J by 7 bases, with 13 bases between them. Germline assignment: CDR1 SGHNT and CDR2 YYREEE (reference sequence). The CDR3 spans 14 residues. The CDR3 region is CASSSTGQPEKLFF. In DNA form, the CDR3 reads TGTGCCAGCAGCTCCACCGGACAGCCTGAAAAACTGTTTTTT.

This clonotype occurred a few times. The CDR3 loop is CSAWAGEFSNQPQHF. The CDR3 nucleotides read TGCAGTGCCTGGGCGGGGGAGTTTAGCAATCAGCCCCAGCATTTT. J is TRBJ1-5 and V is TRBV20-1; tentative D call: TRBD1 (5 bases). The CDR3 runs 15 residues. The germline gives CDR1 DFQATT, CDR2 SNEGSKA (reference sequence). V was pared by 6 bases and J by 0 bases, with 15 bases between.

V gene TRBV7-6 combines with J gene TRBJ2-1; TRBD1 is a possible D gene (6 bases). CDR1 SGHVS and CDR2 FNYEAQ come from the germline V gene. There are 16 residues in the CDR3. V lost 2 bases and J lost 6, with 17 bases in between. The CDR3, as DNA: TGTGCCAGCAGCTTACCGGACCCTCAGGGGCTCAATGAGCAGTTCTTC. Amino acids: CASSLPDPQGLNEQFF.

V is TRBV20-1 and J is TRBJ1-2, with D perhaps TRBD1 (5 bases). The CDR3 runs 13 residues. Germline-derived CDR1 and CDR2 are DFQATT and SNEGSKA (reference sequence). The V end was cut by 3 bases, the J end by 3 bases, with 11 bases between. The CDR3 loop reads CSARTRGDYGYTF. In nucleotides, the CDR3 is TGCAGTGCTAGGACAAGGGGTGACTATGGCTACACCTTC.

Only a few counts were recorded for this clonotype. The chain is built from TRBV29-1 and TRBJ2-1; D unclear. Germline lookup yields CDR1 SQVTM and CDR2 ANQGSEA. V lost 2 bases and J 5 bases, leaving 7 bases between the germline ends. This CDR3 has 12 residues. The CDR3 sequence is CSVERPDNEQFF. DNA for the CDR3: TGCAGCGTTGAAAGACCAGACAATGAGCAGTTCTTC.